The 17 T cell receptor beta chains below all came from one sample that was sequenced in a study of cytomegalovirus exposure and HLA in healthy donors. Some clones are missing from TCRdb's copy, which holds only in-frame ones; the method was immunoSEQ multiplex PCR. This sample has some 72,000 clones; around 96% occur once, and the top ten carry roughly 1.6%. What was sequenced was PBMCs. These receptors came from a man between 18 and 29 years old in good health and CMV-seropositive.

The chain couples TRBV6-6 to TRBJ1-1; D not resolved. The CDR3 is 12 residues long. Germline CDR1 and CDR2: MNHNY and SVGAGI (reference sequence). With 0 bases removed from V and 7 bases from J, the gap between germline ends came to 6 bases. CDR3 residues: CASSYSFREAFF. The CDR3 DNA reads as TGTGCCAGCAGTTACTCGTTCCGTGAAGCTTTCTTT.

This chain connects TRBV30 to TRBJ2-1; possible D gene TRBD2, 6 bases. The ends were cut back, 4 bases at V and 4 bases at J, with 11 bases in the middle. The CDR3 sequence is 13 residues long. Germline CDR1 reads GTSNPN; CDR2 reads SVGIG (reference sequence). This CDR3 is CAWTGDSYNEQFF. CDR3 DNA sequence: TGTGCCTGGACCGGGGACTCGTACAATGAGCAGTTCTTC.

The V call is TRBV28, the J call TRBJ2-5, with D hard to call. With 8 bases removed from V and 1 base from J, the gap between germline ends came to 2 bases. Germline loops: CDR1 MDHEN, CDR2 SYDVKM. The CDR3 has 10 amino acids. The CDR3 spells CASLQETQYF. The CDR3 DNA reads as TGTGCCAGCCTCCAAGAGACCCAGTACTTC.

This chain connects TRBV27 to TRBJ2-3; 7 nucleotides align to TRBD2. Germline CDR1 MNHEY, CDR2 SMNVEV (reference sequence). CDR3 length equals 15 residues. The ends lost 3 bases at V and 6 bases at J; junction bases unmatched: 9. The CDR3 bases are TGTGCCAGCAGTTTGGGGGGAGGGCCGTGGGATACGCAGTATTTT. Amino acids: CASSLGGGPWDTQYF.

This chain connects TRBV28 to TRBJ2-7; D might be TRBD2 (6 bases). V gave up 9 bases and J gave up 3 bases, with 15 bases separating them. Germline loops: CDR1 MDHEN, CDR2 SYDVKM. The CDR3 is 13 amino acids. CDR3 nucleotides: TGTGCCAGAAGCGGGCCGCCAGACTACGAGCAGTACTTC. Translating it yields CARSGPPDYEQYF.

The table lists this clone with a count of one. The CDR3: CATTKQGHSTDTQYF. For the CDR3, the DNA is TGTGCCACCACTAAACAGGGACACAGCACAGATACGCAGTATTTT. The V call is TRBV15, the J call TRBJ2-3; TRBD1 is a possible D gene (6 bases). CDR1 is LNHNV, CDR2 YYDKDF, per germline (reference sequence). V lost 7 bases and J lost 0, with 14 bases in between. The CDR3 contains 15 residues.

The genes are TRBV5-1 and TRBJ2-3; D perhaps matches TRBD2 (5 bases). V gave up 2 bases and J gave up 2 bases, with 12 bases separating them. Germline V gene data show CDR1 as SGHRS and CDR2 as YFSETQ. The CDR3 covers 15 residues. CDR3 nucleotides: TGCGCCAGCAGCTTTTACGGGGAACACACAGATACGCAGTATTTT. It translates to CASSFYGEHTDTQYF.

J is TRBJ2-1 and V is TRBV5-1; 15 nucleotides match TRBD2. Unmatched junction bases numbered 10, after V lost 3 bases and J lost 6 bases. Germline V lookup: CDR1 SGHRS, CDR2 YFSETQ. The CDR3 runs to 18 residues. DNA of the CDR3: TGCGCCAGCAGCTCGGCTGGGACTAGCGGGAGGATTGCCAATGAGCAGTTCTTC. Its translation: CASSSAGTSGRIANEQFF.

The V and J genes are TRBV10-2 and TRBJ2-2, with TRBD2 matching 7 bases. The germline gives CDR1 WSHSY, CDR2 SAAADI. Trimming removed 7 bases from V and 5 bases from J; junction bases left unmatched: 4. The CDR3 extends over 13 amino acids. CDR3 residues: CASIGRETGELFF. The CDR3 nucleotides are TGCGCCAGCATCGGGCGGGAGACCGGGGAGCTGTTTTTT.

V and J are TRBV9 and TRBJ2-2; TRBD2 matches at 10 bases. The CDR3 spans 18 residues. Germline assignment: CDR1 SGDLS and CDR2 YYNGEE. V lost 5 bases, J lost 0 bases, and 10 bases stayed unmatched. Here the CDR3 reads CASRDPGLADSNTGELFF. The CDR3 DNA follows: TGTGCCAGCAGAGATCCTGGACTAGCGGATTCGAACACCGGGGAGCTGTTTTTT.

V usage is TRBV27 and J usage is TRBJ1-1; the D gene is possibly TRBD1 (6 bases). Trimming took 6 bases from V and 1 from J, leaving 15 bases between them. This CDR3 is built from 15 residues. The germline CDR1 and CDR2 sequences are MNHEY and SMNVEV (reference sequence). CDR3 loop: CASRLQGAGNTEAFF. In DNA form, the CDR3 reads TGTGCCAGCAGACTACAGGGCGCGGGGAACACTGAAGCTTTCTTT.

This chain links TRBV5-1 with TRBJ1-4; D unclear. V was pared by 0 bases and J by 1 base, with 7 bases between. CDR3 length: 15 residues. Germline CDR1 reads SGHRS; CDR2 reads YFSETQ. CDR3 nucleotides: TGCGCCAGCAGCTTGGCCTCCAGAACTAATGAAAAACTGTTTTTT. Encoded protein: CASSLASRTNEKLFF.

This chain connects TRBV28 to TRBJ1-2; no reliable D call. The ends were cut back, 7 bases at V and 2 bases at J, with 8 bases in the middle. Germline assignment: CDR1 MDHEN and CDR2 SYDVKM. The CDR3 spans 12 residues. CDR3 sequence (DNA): TGTGCCAGCACCACTTTCAACTATGGCTACACCTTC. Translation gives CASTTFNYGYTF.

As concerns this clone: Other DNA variants within this sample encode the same CDR3. The chain couples TRBV11-2 to TRBJ2-7, with a possible D match to TRBD2 (6 bases). Germline CDR1 and CDR2: SGHAT and FQNNGV. The CDR3 spans 14 residues. Trimming left V 0 bases short and J 2 bases short, with 8 bases between. The CDR3, as DNA: TGTGCCAGCAGCTTAGAGCGGGGACCCTACGAGCAGTACTTC. Protein product: CASSLERGPYEQYF.

The chain is built from TRBV5-5 and TRBJ1-1, with 7 bases identical to TRBD1. The CDR3 length is 15 residues. CDR1 and CDR2 from the germline V gene are SGHKS and YYEKEE (reference sequence). J gave up 1 base and V 1 base, and 4 bases lay outside the gene matches. CDR3: CASSLFAGGNTEAFF. The CDR3 DNA is TGTGCCAGCAGCTTGTTTGCAGGGGGGAACACTGAAGCTTTCTTT.

The rearrangement uses TRBV10-3 and TRBJ2-5, with D maybe TRBD1 (7 bases). The V gene's germline CDR1 is ENHRY and CDR2 SYGVKD. The CDR3 extends over 16 amino acids. With 10 bases removed from V and 1 base from J, the gap between germline ends came to 22 bases. CDR3 loop: CATRGTQAGTQETQYF. The CDR3 DNA reads TGTGCCACCAGGGGGACGCAGGCGGGGACCCAAGAGACCCAGTACTTC.

The gene calls are TRBV30 and TRBJ1-1; 8 bases align to TRBD1. The V gene's germline CDR1 is GTSNPN and CDR2 SVGIG (reference sequence). The CDR3 has 13 amino acids. With V trimmed by 4 bases and J by 3 bases, 4 bases remained unmatched. CDR3: CAWNQDRDTEAFF. As DNA, the CDR3 is TGTGCCTGGAATCAGGACAGGGACACTGAAGCTTTCTTT.